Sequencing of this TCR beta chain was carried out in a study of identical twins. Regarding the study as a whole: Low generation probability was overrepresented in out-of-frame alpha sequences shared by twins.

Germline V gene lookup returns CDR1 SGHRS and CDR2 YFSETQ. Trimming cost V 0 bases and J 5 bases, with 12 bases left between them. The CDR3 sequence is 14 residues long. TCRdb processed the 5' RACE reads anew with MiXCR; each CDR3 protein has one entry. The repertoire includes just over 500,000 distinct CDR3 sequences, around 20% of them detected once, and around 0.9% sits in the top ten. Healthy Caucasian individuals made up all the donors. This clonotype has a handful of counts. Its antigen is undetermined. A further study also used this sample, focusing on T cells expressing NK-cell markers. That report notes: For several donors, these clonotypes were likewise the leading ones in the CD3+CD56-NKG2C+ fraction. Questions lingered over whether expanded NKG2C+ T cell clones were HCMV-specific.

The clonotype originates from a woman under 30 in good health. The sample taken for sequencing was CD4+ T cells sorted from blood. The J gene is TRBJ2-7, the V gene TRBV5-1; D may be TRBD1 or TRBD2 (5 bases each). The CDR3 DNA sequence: TGCGCCAGCAGCTTGGGGGGGACCAAGGACGAGCAGTACTTC. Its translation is CASSLGGTKDEQYF.